These T cell receptor beta chains were read from a single sample in a study of T cell responses to AZD1222 COVID-19 vaccine. Using immunoSEQ multiplex PCR, the repertoire was profiled, and TCRdb retains in-frame clones only, with some absent. Among about 120,000 clones listed, approximately 89% were seen once. The source was peripheral blood, collected on day 0 of AZD1222 vaccination. These receptors originate from an adult in good health. Each CDR3 is given with its conserved first and last residue. The order of the fields is D gene, J gene, clone size, V gene, CDR3 protein, CDR3 DNA. D genes are given only for firm matches. For some rows the clone size is stated as once, few or many, or as a class when expanded; others skip it.

NA | TRBJ1-1 | NA | TRBV9 | CASSVVGMNTEAFF | TGTGCCAGCAGCGTAGTAGGGATGAACACTGAAGCTTTCTTT
NA | TRBJ1-3 | NA | TRBV5-1 | CASSLSRGNTIYF | TGCGCCAGCAGCTTGTCCAGGGGAAACACCATATATTTT
NA | TRBJ2-3 | NA | TRBV5-1 | CASSYPEGPTDTQYF | TGCGCCAGCAGCTACCCTGAGGGGCCCACAGATACGCAGTATTTT
NA | TRBJ1-1 | NA | TRBV7-3 | CASSQAAGLRTEAFF | TGTGCCAGCAGCCAAGCGGCGGGGCTAAGGACTGAAGCTTTCTTT
NA | TRBJ1-4 | NA | TRBV11-3 | CASSLDTNEKLFF | TGTGCCAGCAGCTTAGATACTAATGAAAAACTGTTTTTT
NA | TRBJ1-2 | NA | TRBV30 | CAWSVRTGRGYYGYTF | TGTGCCTGGAGTGTACGTACAGGGAGGGGGTACTATGGCTACACCTTC
TRBD2 | TRBJ2-3 | NA | TRBV5-4 | CASSPRASGDTQYF | TGTGCCAGCAGCCCGCGGGCTAGCGGGGATACGCAGTATTTT
NA | TRBJ1-2 | NA | TRBV9 | CASQRRLNYGYTF | TGTGCCAGTCAGAGACGGTTAAACTATGGCTACACCTTC
NA | TRBJ1-3 | NA | TRBV5-1 | CASSLGQTGNTIYF | TGCGCCAGCAGCTTAGGACAGACTGGAAACACCATATATTTT
NA | TRBJ1-3 | NA | TRBV7-2 | CASSLGPSGNTIYF | TGTGCCAGCAGCCTAGGCCCCTCTGGAAACACCATATATTTT
NA | TRBJ1-2 | NA | TRBV6-6 | CASSWSRENYGYTF | TGTGCCAGCAGCTGGAGCCGAGAAAACTATGGCTACACCTTC
NA | TRBJ2-3 | NA | TRBV5-1 | CASSPLPLGGRDTQYF | TGCGCCAGCAGCCCCCTACCCTTGGGGGGTAGGGATACGCAGTATTTT
TRBD1 | TRBJ2-7 | once | TRBV7-9 | CASSFPGTGGAGRDEQYF | TGTGCCAGCAGCTTTCCCGGGACAGGGGGCGCCGGGAGGGACGAGCAGTACTTC
NA | TRBJ1-1 | NA | TRBV10-1 | CASRQGNTEAFF | TGCGCCAGCAGGCAGGGGAACACTGAAGCTTTCTTT
TRBD1 | TRBJ2-2 | few | TRBV27 | CASSQDRGRTGELFF | TGTGCCAGCAGCCAAGACAGGGGGCGAACCGGGGAGCTGTTTTTT
NA | TRBJ2-2 | NA | TRBV28 | CASSLLRLGGELFF | TGTGCCAGCAGTCTCTTACGTCTCGGCGGGGAGCTGTTTTTT
NA | TRBJ1-2 | NA | TRBV19 | CASSITPDRSGNYGYTF | TGTGCCAGTAGTATAACCCCGGACCGCTCTGGTAACTATGGCTACACCTTC
NA | TRBJ1-5 | NA | TRBV5-1 | CASSLGQYSNQPQHF | TGCGCCAGCAGCTTGGGACAGTATAGCAATCAGCCCCAGCATTTT
TRBD1 | TRBJ2-5 | NA | TRBV14 | CASSPSPGQVGQETQYF | TGTGCCAGCAGCCCTTCTCCCGGACAGGTGGGGCAAGAGACCCAGTACTTC
NA | TRBJ1-3 | NA | TRBV7-2 | CASSFGNSGGNTIYF | TGTGCCAGCAGCTTTGGCAATTCCGGCGGAAACACCATATATTTT
TRBD1 | TRBJ2-1 | NA | TRBV25-1 | CASGFTGGAYNEQFF | TGTGCCAGCGGATTTACAGGGGGCGCCTACAATGAGCAGTTCTTC
NA | TRBJ1-1 | NA | TRBV30 | CAWKMNTEAFF | TGTGCCTGGAAGATGAACACTGAAGCTTTCTTT
TRBD1 | TRBJ1-4 | NA | TRBV29-1 | CSVGPQGTNEKLFF | TGCAGCGTTGGTCCACAGGGGACTAATGAAAAACTGTTTTTT
NA | TRBJ1-1 | NA | TRBV1 | CTSSQDQGRPDRGRGMAFF | TGCACCAGCAGCCAAGATCAGGGTCGCCCGGACAGGGGTAGGGGTATGGCTTTCTTT
TRBD1 | TRBJ1-5 | NA | TRBV18 | CASSSTGDQPQHF | TGTGCCAGCTCATCTACAGGGGATCAGCCCCAGCATTTT
TRBD1 | TRBJ2-1 | NA | TRBV5-1 | CASSSGTGGGYEQFF | TGCGCCAGCAGCTCCGGGACAGGGGGCGGGTATGAGCAGTTCTTC
TRBD1 | TRBJ1-2 | NA | TRBV9 | CASSGSGTGFHGYTF | TGTGCCAGCAGCGGTTCCGGGACAGGGTTTCATGGCTACACCTTC
TRBD1 | TRBJ1-4 | NA | TRBV5-8 | CASSRQRGPAGEKLFF | TGTGCCAGCAGCAGACAAAGGGGGCCCGCGGGTGAAAAACTGTTTTTT
NA | TRBJ2-5 | NA | TRBV30 | CASGGAETQYF | TGTGCCTCAGGGGGGGCAGAGACCCAGTACTTC